The 25 T cell receptor beta chains below all came from one sample that was sequenced in a study of CD8 T cells in Susac syndrome. It was with random hexamers that roughly 0.5 to 1 ug RNA was reverse transcribed. One entry per CDR3 protein results from TCRdb running MiXCR on the immunoSEQ multiplex PCR reads. This sample yields approximately 110,000 distinct CDR3 sequences, of which around 94% are seen a single time; 0.087% belongs to the top ten. The specimen sequenced was CD4+ T cells from PBMCs. Every receptor here comes from a human donor in good health.

This rearrangement joins TRBV7-9 to TRBJ2-7, with unresolved D. V was trimmed by 5 bases and J by 4 bases, leaving 9 bases between them. CDR3 length equals 12 residues. The germline gives CDR1 SEHNR, CDR2 FQNEAQ (reference sequence). CDR3 sequence reads: CASSRTSYEQYF. The CDR3 DNA reads TGTGCCAGCAGCCGAACTTCGTACGAGCAGTACTTC.

The genes are TRBV7-9 and TRBJ2-1; D not certain. Germline CDR1 reads SEHNR; CDR2 reads FQNEAQ (reference sequence). The CDR3 loop spans 15 amino acids. Trimming removed 1 base from V and 4 bases from J, with 11 bases in between. The CDR3 DNA reads as TGTGCCAGCAGCTTAGTATGGGCTACATACAATGAGCAGTTCTTC. As protein: CASSLVWATYNEQFF.

The chain links TRBV29-1 to TRBJ1-2; 7 bases map to TRBD1. J gave up 4 bases and V 0 bases, and 11 bases lay outside the gene matches. The CDR3 extends over 16 amino acids. CDR1 is SQVTM, CDR2 ANQGSEA, per germline. CDR3 sequence (DNA): TGCAGCGTTGAAGAACAGGGGAGGGGGGGCTCCTATGGCTACACCTTC. Translated, it gives CSVEEQGRGGSYGYTF.

This rearrangement joins TRBV20-1 to TRBJ1-1; the D is unclear. Germline CDR1 DFQATT, CDR2 SNEGSKA (reference sequence). The CDR3 extends over 15 amino acids. The V and J ends lost 0 bases and 3 bases respectively, with 14 bases between them. The CDR3: CSARDRRTSHTEAFF. DNA of the CDR3: TGCAGTGCTAGAGATCGGAGGACTTCACACACTGAAGCTTTCTTT.

This clonotype appeared a single time. The chain employs TRBV18 and TRBJ1-1, with D uncertain. CDR3 size: 13 residues. Germline CDR1 and CDR2: KGHSH and LQKENI. The ends were cut back, 4 bases at V and 3 bases at J, with 9 bases in the middle. This chain's CDR3 is CASSQEVDTEAFF. CDR3 sequence (DNA): TGTGCCAGCTCACAGGAGGTGGACACTGAAGCTTTCTTT. Full variable domain (remainder filled in from reference TRBV18 and TRBJ1-1): NAGVMQNPRHLVRRRGQEARLRCSPMKGHSHVYWYRQLPEEGLKFMVYLQKENIIDESGMPKERFSAEFPKEGPSILRIQQVVRGDSAAYFCASSQEVDTEAFFGQGTRLTVV.

V and J are TRBV7-9 and TRBJ2-1, with 10 nucleotides matching TRBD2. This CDR3 contains 17 residues. The V and J ends lost 5 bases and 4 bases, in that order; junction bases with no gene match: 11. Germline V lookup: CDR1 SEHNR, CDR2 FQNEAQ (reference sequence). As DNA, the CDR3 is TGTGCCAGCAGCCCCCGGACTAGCGGAGTCATTTACAATGAGCAGTTCTTC. This gives the protein CASSPRTSGVIYNEQFF.

This chain uses TRBV18 with TRBJ2-7, with 7 bases identical to TRBD1. Germline CDR1 KGHSH, CDR2 LQKENI. The V and J ends lost 2 bases and 2 bases, in that order; junction bases with no gene match: 9. The CDR3 runs to 16 residues. The CDR3 bases are TGTGCCAGCTCACCAGCAGGGACAGCACAAACCTACGAGCAGTACTTC. It specifies CASSPAGTAQTYEQYF.

The chain has TRBV20-1 and TRBJ1-5; D gene unclear. CDR3 length equals 14 residues. CDR1 is DFQATT, CDR2 SNEGSKA, per germline (reference sequence). V dropped 3 bases and J dropped 1 base, with 10 bases sitting between them. CDR3 sequence reads: CSARVGLSNQPQHF. CDR3 bases: TGCAGTGCTAGGGTGGGGTTGAGCAATCAGCCCCAGCATTTT.

The chain combines TRBV6-2 or TRBV6-3 with TRBJ2-2; 7 bases match TRBD1. Looked up from germline, CDR1 is MNHEY and CDR2 is SVGEGT. V gave up 7 bases and J gave up 3 bases; unmatched junction bases: 8. The CDR3 is 15 residues long. The CDR3 nucleotides read TGTGCCAGCACCCCCGGGGACAGAGACACCGGGGAGCTGTTTTTT. Its protein product is CASTPGDRDTGELFF.

The chain combines TRBV7-2 with TRBJ1-2; 8 bases fit TRBD1. CDR1 and CDR2 from the germline V gene are SGHTA and FQGNSA. V lost 1 base and J lost 7; bases outside the gene matches: 8. The CDR3 has 15 amino acids. DNA of the CDR3: TGTGCCAGCAGCTTAGTGACAGGGGCCGGAATTGGCTACACCTTC. This translates into CASSLVTGAGIGYTF.

This clonotype showed up just once. The genes are TRBV4-1 and TRBJ1-4; D is perhaps TRBD1 (6 bases). The V gene lost 3 bases and the J gene lost 0 bases, with 11 bases spanning the gap. The CDR3 covers 16 residues. Germline V gives CDR1 MGHRA, CDR2 YSYEKL. This CDR3 is CASSQGEGATNEKLFF. DNA of the CDR3: TGCGCCAGCAGCCAGGGGGAGGGGGCAACTAATGAAAAACTGTTTTTT.

V gene TRBV30 combines with J gene TRBJ2-1, with 16 bases that match TRBD2. The ends lost 2 bases at V and 0 bases at J; junction bases unmatched: 7. The germline CDR1 and CDR2 sequences are GTSNPN and SVGIG (reference sequence). This CDR3 region has 19 residues. CDR3 in amino acids: CAWSTTGTSGRASYNEQFF. CDR3 nucleotide sequence: TGTGCCTGGAGTACCACCGGGACTAGCGGGAGGGCCTCCTACAATGAGCAGTTCTTC.

The chain carries TRBV20-1 and TRBJ1-1; D is undetermined. The V gene lost 2 bases and the J gene lost 0 bases, with 16 bases spanning the gap. This CDR3 has 16 residues. Looked up from germline, CDR1 is DFQATT and CDR2 is SNEGSKA (reference sequence). The CDR3 nucleotides are TGCAGTGCTAGAAAAACCGGTGGCAGGATGAACACTGAAGCTTTCTTT. It yields the protein CSARKTGGRMNTEAFF.

This chain links TRBV15 with TRBJ2-1, with D uncertain. V was trimmed by 3 bases and J by 5 bases, leaving 14 bases between them. The CDR3 runs to 15 residues. In germline, CDR1 is LNHNV, CDR2 YYDKDF (reference sequence). Here the CDR3 DNA reads TGTGCCACCAGCAGCCCTAAGGTAGGCGACAATGAGCAGTTCTTC. This gives the protein CATSSPKVGDNEQFF.

The chain carries TRBV29-1 and TRBJ2-5, with 10 bases fitting TRBD2. V lost 7 bases, J lost 3 bases, and 5 bases stayed unmatched. There are 13 residues in the CDR3. Germline CDR1 is SQVTM and CDR2 is ANQGSEA. The DNA of the CDR3 is TGCAGCGCCCTACTAGCGGGGAAAGAGACCCAGTACTTC. Its protein is CSALLAGKETQYF.

DNA of the CDR3: TGTGCCAGCGGGACCTACAATGAGCAGTTCTTC. Its translation is CASGTYNEQFF. The chain carries TRBV12-3 or TRBV12-4 and TRBJ2-1; D is unclear. Trimming took off 8 bases at V and 2 bases at J, with 4 bases between the two ends. The CDR3 consists of 11 residues.

V is TRBV2 and J is TRBJ1-2, with D perhaps matching TRBD1 (6 bases). With 4 bases removed from V and 8 bases from J, the gap between germline ends came to 14 bases. CDR3 length: 13 amino acids. Germline values: CDR1 SNHLY, CDR2 FYNNEI. The CDR3 sequence: CASSGTVSSGYTF. CDR3 DNA sequence: TGTGCCAGCAGTGGGACAGTGTCTAGCGGCTACACCTTC.

The chain couples TRBV9 to TRBJ1-3; D might be TRBD1 (5 bases). The germline V gene has CDR1 SGDLS and CDR2 YYNGEE. V gave up 1 base and J gave up 0 bases, with 26 bases separating them. The CDR3 covers 21 residues. CDR3 coding DNA: TGTGCCAGCAGCGTACAACCCAACCACAGGCGCTGGGATCACTCTGGAAACACCATATATTTT. It yields the protein CASSVQPNHRRWDHSGNTIYF.

This clonotype was counted once. The rearrangement uses TRBV14 and TRBJ2-5; D gene uncertain. V dropped 1 base and J dropped 4 bases, with 10 bases sitting between them. The CDR3 covers 14 residues. Germline lookup yields CDR1 SGHDN and CDR2 FVKESK. In nucleotides, the CDR3 is TGTGCCAGCAGCCAAGGGGCTCGATCAGAGACCCAGTACTTC. Residues: CASSQGARSETQYF.

This clonotype was seen just once. This chain joins TRBV5-6 and TRBJ2-7; D is undetermined. This CDR3 is 13 amino acids long. The germline gives CDR1 SGHDT, CDR2 YYEEEE. V was cut by 4 bases and J by 4 bases, with 12 bases left in between. The CDR3 loop reads CASSGYTLYEQYF. The CDR3 DNA reads as TGTGCCAGCAGCGGGTATACCCTATACGAGCAGTACTTC.

The chain recombines TRBV20-1 with TRBJ1-5; 9 bases are a match to TRBD1. The CDR3 has 13 amino acids. The germline V gene has CDR1 DFQATT and CDR2 SNEGSKA (reference sequence). V was pared by 4 bases and J by 7 bases, with 5 bases of the junction left unmatched. DNA for the CDR3: TGCAGTGCTATGGGACAGGGCGGACAGCCCCAGCATTTT. It specifies CSAMGQGGQPQHF.

V is TRBV15 and J is TRBJ2-7; 10 bases are shared with TRBD1. CDR3 length: 17 amino acids. Germline loops: CDR1 LNHNV, CDR2 YYDKDF (reference sequence). Trimming took 0 bases from V and 5 from J; bases not matched to a gene: 10. In DNA, the CDR3 is TGTGCCACCAGCAGAGAGGGGTGGGGACAGGGGAGAAACGAGCAGTACTTC. Translation: CATSREGWGQGRNEQYF.

V usage is TRBV7-2 and J usage is TRBJ1-5, with D perhaps TRBD1 (5 bases). Germline V CDR1 and CDR2: SGHTA, FQGNSA. The CDR3 has 14 amino acids. V was cut by 3 bases and J by 9 bases, with 15 bases left in between. The CDR3 loop reads CASSFQGRMRPQHF. The CDR3 coding sequence is TGTGCCAGCAGCTTTCAGGGCAGAATGAGGCCCCAGCATTTT.

The V gene is TRBV29-1, the J gene TRBJ1-1; the D is unclear. Germline assignment: CDR1 SQVTM and CDR2 ANQGSEA. The CDR3 consists of 13 residues. V was trimmed by 0 bases and J by 8 bases, leaving 13 bases between them. CDR3 sequence reads: CSVEEGSGREAFF. As DNA, the CDR3 is TGCAGCGTTGAAGAGGGCTCCGGCAGGGAAGCTTTCTTT.

The chain joins TRBV20-1 to TRBJ2-3, with 10 bases fitting TRBD2. V shed 0 bases and J 5 bases; nucleotides not matched to a gene: 11. The CDR3 spans 17 residues. CDR1 and CDR2 from the germline V gene are DFQATT and SNEGSKA (reference sequence). The CDR3 DNA is TGCAGTGCTAGAGATAGCACTAGCGGGGTTAAGGGAGATACGCAGTATTTT. It codes for CSARDSTSGVKGDTQYF.